This entry is about one T cell receptor beta chain. The data derive from a study of CD8 T cells in Susac syndrome. The germline V gene has CDR1 SGHDT and CDR2 YYEEEE. The CDR3 is made up of 15 amino acids. V was trimmed by 4 bases and J by 3 bases, leaving 13 bases between them. An input of about 0.45 to 1 ug of RNA was subjected to reverse transcription using random hexamers. The amplification used immunoSEQ multiplex PCR on TCR beta CDR3; it spanned 54 Vbeta and 13 Jbeta. In TCRdb, the immunoSEQ multiplex PCR reads were re-called with MiXCR into one record per CDR3 protein. The sample holds 400,000 or so distinct CDR3 sequences, approximately 85% seen once. The sequenced target, TCR beta, came from blood CD8+ and CD4+ T cells. Each multiple sclerosis control was a treatment-naive patient with relapsing-remitting disease that was either stable or active. In contrast to the negatively isolated CD8+ and CD4+ T cells, TEMRA cells were FACS-enriched.

Sequenced material: CD8+ T cells from PBMCs. The origin of this receptor is a human donor with multiple sclerosis. The V gene is TRBV5-6, the J gene TRBJ2-2; perhaps TRBD1 as D (5 bases). The chain's CDR3 is CASSPHDSYTGELFF. The CDR3 nucleotides read TGTGCCAGCAGCCCCCACGACAGTTACACCGGGGAGCTGTTTTTT.